Below are 32 T cell receptor beta chains sequenced from a single sample in a study of long-term antiretroviral therapy in people with HIV. At survey level, the immunoSEQ assay was run in its v3.0 version. Libraries were prepared by immunoSEQ multiplex PCR; TCRdb keeps only in-frame clonotypes and omits some of them. The data show over 8,500 clones, around 77% seen once. Sequencing used unsorted PBMCs, obtained 0.4 years before starting antiretroviral therapy. The receptor set was obtained from a man aged 25-40 years with HIV.

The chain uses TRBV30 and TRBJ1-6, with D possibly matching TRBD1 (5 bases). The germline gives CDR1 GTSNPN, CDR2 SVGIG (reference sequence). CDR3 size: 14 residues. V was trimmed by 4 bases and J by 0 bases, leaving 7 bases between them. The CDR3 reads CAWTGSSYNSPLHF. DNA for the CDR3: TGTGCCTGGACAGGGAGCTCCTATAATTCACCCCTCCACTTT.

The chain uses TRBV5-5 and TRBJ1-3; 8 nucleotides match TRBD1. Germline V gives CDR1 SGHKS, CDR2 YYEKEE (reference sequence). CDR3 length: 12 residues. The V and J ends lost 4 bases and 9 bases, in that order; junction bases with no gene match: 3. The CDR3 here is CASSIGQGTIYF. In DNA form, the CDR3 reads TGTGCCAGCAGCATCGGACAGGGCACCATATATTTT.

This clone has a handful of counts. CDR3 DNA sequence: TGTGCCAGCTCACAAATACAGGGTAGTAATTCACCCCTCCACTTT. Translating gives CASSQIQGSNSPLHF. The V gene is TRBV18, the J gene TRBJ1-6, with a possible D match to TRBD1 (6 bases). The CDR3 totals 15 residues. Deletions cut 4 bases from V and 6 bases from J, with 13 bases between. From germline, CDR1 is KGHSH and CDR2 LQKENI.

This clone was seen only a few times. The chain has TRBV6-5 and TRBJ1-2; D possibly corresponds to TRBD1 (6 bases). V lost 0 bases, J lost 3 bases, and 11 bases lay in between. Germline loops: CDR1 MNHEY, CDR2 SVGAGI. CDR3 size: 15 residues. The CDR3 DNA reads as TGTGCCAGCAGTTACTCTTCGACAGGCCACTATGGCTACACCTTC. Translation: CASSYSSTGHYGYTF.

In nucleotides, the CDR3 is TGCGCCAGCAGCCAAGCCGACAGGGTGGGAGAAAAACTGTTTTTT. It yields the protein CASSQADRVGEKLFF. The chain carries TRBV4-1 and TRBJ1-4; 7 positions match TRBD1. Germline CDR1 and CDR2: MGHRA and YSYEKL. The CDR3 has 15 amino acids. V was pared by 1 base and J by 8 bases, with 7 bases of the junction left unmatched.

The rearrangement joins TRBV30 to TRBJ2-7, with TRBD1 matching over 8 bases. The junction had 8 bases not matched to a gene; V was cut back by 3 bases and J by 7 bases. Germline lookup yields CDR1 GTSNPN and CDR2 SVGIG (reference sequence). CDR3 size: 13 residues. As DNA, the CDR3 is TGTGCCTGGAGGGGGCAGGGGGCAAGGGAGCAGTACTTC. It is translated as CAWRGQGAREQYF.

This sequence joins TRBV19 and TRBJ2-7; D uncertain. V lost 5 bases to trimming and J lost 5 bases, with 16 bases between them. This CDR3 has 14 residues. In germline, CDR1 is LNHDA, CDR2 SQIVND (reference sequence). The CDR3 DNA reads as TGTGCCAGTAGTCTTTTCGGGCGGATTAACGAGCAGTACTTC. It specifies CASSLFGRINEQYF.

This chain joins TRBV19 and TRBJ2-1; D gene uncertain. V lost 5 bases and J 3 bases, leaving 11 bases between the germline ends. The CDR3 has 14 amino acids. Germline V gene lookup returns CDR1 LNHDA and CDR2 SQIVND (reference sequence). The CDR3 DNA reads as TGTGCCAGTAGTCCCTTGGGCAGCTACAATGAGCAGTTCTTC. It translates to CASSPLGSYNEQFF.

This chain connects TRBV29-1 to TRBJ2-7; D tentatively reads TRBD1 or TRBD2 (6 bases each). Germline CDR1 is SQVTM and CDR2 is ANQGSEA. Deletions cut 4 bases from V and 3 bases from J, with 13 bases between. CDR3 length: 13 amino acids. The CDR3 bases are TGCAGCGTTGGGTCAGGGGAGGACTACGAGCAGTACTTC. As protein: CSVGSGEDYEQYF.

The chain recombines TRBV27 with TRBJ1-5, with 9 bases fitting TRBD1. The J segment lost 4 bases and the V segment lost 3 bases, leaving 4 bases of the junction unmatched. Germline CDR1 MNHEY, CDR2 SMNVEV (reference sequence). CDR3 length equals 15 residues. This CDR3 is CASSLGQGPNQPQHF. The CDR3 DNA reads TGTGCCAGCAGTTTGGGACAGGGTCCGAATCAGCCCCAGCATTTT.

The rearrangement links TRBV6-7 to TRBJ2-7, with D hard to call. TRBV6-7 is noted as an ORF with a role that remains uncertain. With 4 bases removed from V and 1 base from J, the gap between germline ends came to 14 bases. This CDR3 has 15 amino acids. The CDR3 loop reads CASSSDCRSSYEQYF. The CDR3 DNA reads TGTGCCAGCAGTTCCGACTGCCGATCTTCCTACGAGCAGTACTTC.

This chain uses TRBV30 with TRBJ1-2, with 10 bases lining up with TRBD1. Germline loops: CDR1 GTSNPN, CDR2 SVGIG (reference sequence). The CDR3 consists of 14 residues. The junction had 4 bases not matched to a gene; V was cut back by 2 bases and J by 4 bases. CDR3 nucleotides: TGTGCCTGGAGTCCCCGGACAGGGGGCTATGGCTACACCTTC. Translation gives CAWSPRTGGYGYTF. The whole variable domain, filled in from reference TRBV30 and TRBJ1-2, reads SQTIHQWPATLVQPVGSPLSLECTVEGTSNPNLYWYRQAAGRGLQLLFYSVGIGQISSEVPQNLSASRPQDRQFILSSKKLLLSDSGFYLCAWSPRTGGYGYTFGSGTRLTVV.

V is TRBV14 and J is TRBJ2-7, with 10 positions matching TRBD1. The CDR3 has 16 residues. Germline loops: CDR1 SGHDN, CDR2 FVKESK. Losses at the gene ends were 0 bases for V and 5 bases for J; bases not matched to a gene: 7. CDR3 DNA: TGTGCCAGCAGCCAAGATCCTGGACAGGGGGACAACGAGCAGTACTTC. Its translation is CASSQDPGQGDNEQYF.

A few counts support this clone. The chain has TRBV15 and TRBJ1-5, with D hard to call. This CDR3 region has 16 residues. V was shortened by 0 bases and J by 2 bases, with 11 bases between the two germline ends. Germline V gene lookup returns CDR1 LNHNV and CDR2 YYDKDF (reference sequence). The CDR3 region is CATSRDDGMRNQPQHF. CDR3 DNA: TGTGCCACCAGCAGAGATGACGGGATGCGCAATCAGCCCCAGCATTTT. The entire variable domain, with the rest obtained from reference TRBV15 and TRBJ1-5, is as follows: DAMVIQNPRYQVTQFGKPVTLSCSQTLNHNVMYWYQQKSSQAPKLLFHYYDKDFNNEADTPDNFQSRRPNTSFCFLDIRSPGLGDTAMYLCATSRDDGMRNQPQHFGDGTRLSIL.

The rearrangement uses TRBV5-4 and TRBJ1-2, with TRBD1 identical over 9 bases. The ends lost 0 bases at V and 6 bases at J; junction bases unmatched: 3. CDR1 is SGHNT and CDR2 is YYREEE in the germline V gene (reference sequence). CDR3 length: 14 residues. The chain's CDR3 is CASSLGDRDHGYTF. The CDR3 coding sequence is TGTGCCAGCAGCTTGGGGGACAGGGATCATGGCTACACCTTC.

This rearrangement joins TRBV27 to TRBJ2-7; 7 bases match TRBD1. CDR3 length equals 15 residues. V lost 4 bases, J lost 3 bases, and 9 bases stayed unmatched. Germline V CDR1 and CDR2: MNHEY, SMNVEV (reference sequence). The CDR3 DNA reads TGTGCCAGCAGTTCCCTGGGACAGCAAATCTACGAGCAGTACTTC. Protein product: CASSSLGQQIYEQYF.

The V gene is TRBV9, the J gene TRBJ1-1; the D gene is possibly TRBD1 (6 bases). The CDR3 is 14 amino acids. Trimming shortened V by 2 bases and J by 2 bases, and 10 bases separated the two germline ends. The germline CDR1 and CDR2 sequences are SGDLS and YYNGEE. For the CDR3, the DNA is TGTGCCAGCAGCGTGGGGGGCGAAAACACTGAAGCTTTCTTT. Translated: CASSVGGENTEAFF.

The count of this clone is one. V gene TRBV7-2 combines with J gene TRBJ1-5; D gene ambiguous. The CDR3 length is 13 residues. In germline, CDR1 is SGHTA, CDR2 FQGNSA. Trimming stripped 5 bases from V and 6 bases from J, with 11 bases between. DNA for the CDR3: TGTGCCAGCAGCCTATACGTCGGTCAGCCCCAGCATTTT. It is translated as CASSLYVGQPQHF.

The rearrangement uses TRBV2 and TRBJ1-4; TRBD1 might be the D (5 bases). The CDR3 has 15 amino acids. CDR1 and CDR2 from the germline V gene are SNHLY and FYNNEI. The V end was cut by 6 bases, the J end by 4 bases, with 15 bases between. CDR3 DNA: TGTGCCAGCAGGGGAGGGACGTTGGGTAATGAAAAACTGTTTTTT. It codes for CASRGGTLGNEKLFF.

V gene TRBV28 combines with J gene TRBJ2-1; 8 bases map to TRBD2. The CDR3 covers 16 residues. The germline CDR1 and CDR2 sequences are MDHEN and SYDVKM. V trimming: 3 bases; J trimming: 6 bases; junction bases outside the gene matches: 10. CDR3 nucleotides: TGTGCCAGCAGTTTCCGGGACCACGGGGGGGCCAATGAGCAGTTCTTC. This translates into CASSFRDHGGANEQFF.

This rearrangement joins TRBV5-6 to TRBJ2-3; possible D gene TRBD1, 6 bases. The CDR3 length is 16 residues. Deletions cut 3 bases from V and 3 bases from J, with 17 bases between. Per the germline V gene, CDR1 is SGHDT and CDR2 is YYEEEE. Here the CDR3 reads CASSSPRTVWTDTQYF. In DNA, the CDR3 is TGTGCCAGCAGCTCCCCCAGGACAGTTTGGACAGATACGCAGTATTTT.

The chain combines TRBV27 with TRBJ1-1; TRBD1 matches at 8 bases. Losses at the gene ends were 4 bases for V and 4 bases for J; bases not matched to a gene: 8. The CDR3 consists of 15 residues. CDR1 is MNHEY, CDR2 SMNVEV, per germline (reference sequence). The CDR3 loop reads CASSWQGARATEAFF. The DNA of the CDR3 is TGTGCCAGCAGTTGGCAGGGGGCGCGGGCCACTGAAGCTTTCTTT.

The chain couples TRBV4-3 to TRBJ2-2; the D gene could be TRBD1 or TRBD2 (5 bases each). The V end was cut by 0 bases, the J end by 0 bases, with 11 bases between. The CDR3 extends over 17 amino acids. Germline V lookup: CDR1 LGHNA, CDR2 YSLEER. CDR3 in DNA: TGCGCCAGCAGCCAAGAGGGACGGATATCGAACACCGGGGAGCTGTTTTTT. Protein sequence: CASSQEGRISNTGELFF.

This chain connects TRBV5-4 to TRBJ2-7; 10 bases map to TRBD2. The trim removed 0 bases at V and 6 bases at J, leaving 6 bases unmatched. The CDR3 sequence is 15 residues long. Germline CDR1 and CDR2: SGHNT and YYREEE (reference sequence). As DNA, the CDR3 is TGTGCCAGCAGCTTGGAGGTGGTAGCGGGGGGCGAGCAGTACTTC. Encoded protein: CASSLEVVAGGEQYF.

This clone was observed a handful of times. The chain uses TRBV6-1 and TRBJ2-7; 7 bases are shared with TRBD1. V lost 3 bases and J lost 6; bases outside the gene matches: 8. Germline CDR1 reads MNHNS; CDR2 reads SASEGT. This CDR3 is built from 14 residues. CDR3 region: CASSDTFDRAEQYF. The CDR3 DNA reads TGTGCCAGCAGTGATACCTTTGACAGGGCCGAGCAGTACTTC.

V usage is TRBV28 and J usage is TRBJ1-4; D is ambiguous. Germline CDR1 is MDHEN and CDR2 is SYDVKM. V was cut by 2 bases and J by 16 bases, with 20 bases left in between. The CDR3 loop spans 14 amino acids. CDR3 residues: CASSLDVISYLPFF. DNA of the CDR3: TGTGCCAGCAGTTTAGACGTGATATCCTACCTTCCGTTTTTT.

The J gene is TRBJ1-6, the V gene TRBV5-4; the match to TRBD1 covers 10 bases. V shed 4 bases and J 2 bases; nucleotides not matched to a gene: 6. Germline V gene sequence: CDR1 SGHNT, CDR2 YYREEE (reference sequence). This CDR3 has 17 amino acids. CDR3 region: CASSISGQGTYNSPLHF. In nucleotides, the CDR3 is TGTGCCAGCAGCATATCGGGACAGGGGACCTATAATTCACCCCTCCACTTT.

V is TRBV30 and J is TRBJ2-7; D remains ambiguous. The V gene's germline CDR1 is GTSNPN and CDR2 SVGIG (reference sequence). The V end was cut by 0 bases, the J end by 0 bases, with 12 bases between. CDR3 length equals 15 residues. The CDR3 DNA is TGTGCCTGGAGTGTACGCCCCCCAAACTCCTACGAGCAGTACTTC. Translation gives CAWSVRPPNSYEQYF.

This clone was picked up one time. V usage is TRBV19 and J usage is TRBJ2-7; 8 nucleotides agree with TRBD1. With 6 bases clipped from V and 8 bases from J, the junction kept 15 bases outside the gene matches. The CDR3 extends over 15 amino acids. Per the germline V gene, CDR1 is LNHDA and CDR2 is SQIVND (reference sequence). CDR3 DNA sequence: TGTGCCAGTAGCTTGGACAGGGAACCTACGAAGAAGCAGTACTTC. Its translation: CASSLDREPTKKQYF.

The CDR3 loop is CSVGAGGVGNYGYTF. CDR3 sequence (DNA): TGCAGCGTTGGGGCAGGGGGCGTAGGTAACTATGGCTACACCTTC. The V gene is TRBV29-1, the J gene TRBJ1-2; TRBD1 matches at 8 bases. The trim removed 4 bases at V and 1 base at J, leaving 8 bases unmatched. In germline, CDR1 is SQVTM, CDR2 ANQGSEA. This CDR3 has 15 amino acids.

V and J are TRBV21-1 and TRBJ2-7. TRBV21-1 is a documented pseudogene. The CDR3 length is 12 residues. This CDR3 reads CASTQERGEQYF. The CDR3 DNA reads TGTGCCAGCACTCAGGAGAGAGGCGAGCAGTACTTC.

The V call is TRBV27, the J call TRBJ2-7; D possibly corresponds to TRBD1 (5 bases). With 5 bases removed from V and 0 bases from J, the gap between germline ends came to 11 bases. The germline V gene has CDR1 MNHEY and CDR2 SMNVEV (reference sequence). There are 14 residues in the CDR3. CDR3 amino acids: CASSVQGNSYEQYF. For the CDR3, the DNA is TGTGCCAGCAGTGTGCAGGGAAACTCCTACGAGCAGTACTTC.